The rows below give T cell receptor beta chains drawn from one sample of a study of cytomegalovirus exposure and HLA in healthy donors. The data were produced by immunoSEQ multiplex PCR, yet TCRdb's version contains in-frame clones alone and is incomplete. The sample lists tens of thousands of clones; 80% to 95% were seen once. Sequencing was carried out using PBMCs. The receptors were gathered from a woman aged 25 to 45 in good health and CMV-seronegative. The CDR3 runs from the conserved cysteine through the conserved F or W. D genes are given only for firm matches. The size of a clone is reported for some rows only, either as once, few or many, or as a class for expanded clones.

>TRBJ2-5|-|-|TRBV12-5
CASGLTGLETQYF
TGTGCTAGTGGTTTGACAGGGTTGGAGACCCAGTACTTC
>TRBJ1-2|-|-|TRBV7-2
CASSLARANYGYTF
TGTGCCAGCAGCTTAGCCAGGGCCAACTATGGCTACACCTTC
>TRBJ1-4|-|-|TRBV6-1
CASSEAPVGVEKLFF
TGTGCCAGCAGTGAAGCGCCCGTAGGAGTTGAAAAACTGTTTTTT
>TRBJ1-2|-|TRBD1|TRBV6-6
CASSPGGQGAGGYTF
TGTGCCAGCAGCCCCGGGGGACAGGGGGCTGGTGGCTACACCTTC
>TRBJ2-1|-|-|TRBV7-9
CASSSSDGGEQFF
TGTGCCAGCAGCTCCTCGGACGGGGGTGAGCAGTTCTTC
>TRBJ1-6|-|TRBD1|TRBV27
CASSPQTGGRSPLHF
TGTGCCAGCAGTCCCCAGACAGGGGGCCGGTCACCCCTCCACTTT
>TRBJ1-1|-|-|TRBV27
CASSPRAGAITEAFF
TGTGCCAGCAGTCCAAGGGCAGGGGCGATAACTGAAGCTTTCTTT
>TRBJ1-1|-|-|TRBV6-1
CASQNRGNTEAFF
TGTGCCAGCCAAAATAGAGGGAACACTGAAGCTTTCTTT
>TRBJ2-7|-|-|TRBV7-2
CASSSGGSSYEQYF
TGTGCCAGCAGCTCTGGGGGGAGCTCCTACGAGCAGTACTTC
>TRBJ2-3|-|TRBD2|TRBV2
CASSVTSGEHPTSTDTQYF
TGTGCCAGCAGTGTGACTAGCGGGGAACATCCCACTAGCACAGATACGCAGTATTTT
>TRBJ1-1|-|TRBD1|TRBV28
CASSLYRGLGTFF
TGTGCCAGCAGTTTATATAGGGGGCTGGGAACTTTCTTT
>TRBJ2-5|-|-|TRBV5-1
CASSLGQQETQYF
TGCGCCAGCAGCTTGGGGCAGCAAGAGACCCAGTACTTC
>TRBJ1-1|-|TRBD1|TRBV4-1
CASSQVDRGLKGTEAFF
TGCGCCAGCAGCCAAGTGGACAGGGGGCTAAAAGGCACTGAAGCTTTCTTT
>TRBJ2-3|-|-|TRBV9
CASSVDRFTDTQYF
TGTGCCAGCAGCGTGGACAGATTCACAGATACGCAGTATTTT
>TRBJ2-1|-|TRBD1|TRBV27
CASKTGVEQFF
TGTGCCAGCAAGACAGGGGTGGAGCAGTTCTTC
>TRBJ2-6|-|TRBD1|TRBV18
CASSPLEDRGNVLTF
TGTGCCAGCTCACCGTTAGAGGACAGGGGCAACGTCCTGACTTTC
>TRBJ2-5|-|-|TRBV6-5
CASRQSGGETQYF
TGTGCCAGCAGGCAATCCGGGGGAGAGACCCAGTACTTC
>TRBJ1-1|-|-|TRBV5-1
CASSSEAFF
TGCGCCAGCAGCTCGGAAGCTTTCTTT
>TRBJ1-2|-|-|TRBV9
CASSPRADYGYTF
TGTGCCAGCAGCCCGAGGGCCGACTATGGCTACACCTTC
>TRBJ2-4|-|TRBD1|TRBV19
CASNQATGGNIQYF
TGTGCCAGTAACCAGGCCACAGGGGGAAACATTCAGTACTTC
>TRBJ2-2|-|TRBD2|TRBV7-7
CASSLGGTSGPDRLFF
TGTGCTAGCAGCTTAGGCGGGACTAGCGGTCCCGATAGGCTGTTTTTT
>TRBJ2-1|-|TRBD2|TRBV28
CASSFSLPAGGGGEQFF
TGTGCCAGCAGTTTTTCCCTTCCAGCGGGAGGAGGGGGTGAGCAGTTCTTC
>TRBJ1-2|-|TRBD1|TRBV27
CASRVTGTGHGYTF
TGTGCCAGCAGAGTGACAGGGACAGGCCATGGCTACACCTTC
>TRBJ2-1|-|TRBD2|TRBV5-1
CASSLGRRLAQIHNEQFF
TGCGCCAGCAGTCTAGGGCGGCGACTAGCACAGATCCACAATGAGCAGTTCTTC
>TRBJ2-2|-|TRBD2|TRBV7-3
CASSPLAERTGELFF
TGTGCCAGCAGCCCACTAGCGGAAAGGACCGGGGAGCTGTTTTTT
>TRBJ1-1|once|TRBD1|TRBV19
CASSRDSKLNTEAFF
TGTGCCAGTAGTAGGGACAGCAAATTGAACACTGAAGCTTTCTTT
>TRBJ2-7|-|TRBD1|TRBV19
CASSIGTGDYEQYF
TGTGCCAGTAGTATCGGGACAGGAGACTACGAGCAGTACTTC
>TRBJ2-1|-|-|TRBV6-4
CASSVNSEAPKFF
TGTGCCAGCAGTGTTAACTCAGAGGCCCCTAAGTTCTTC
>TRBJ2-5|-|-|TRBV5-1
CASSFNGNRAPENQYF
TGCGCCAGCAGCTTTAACGGAAACAGGGCCCCTGAGAACCAGTACTTC
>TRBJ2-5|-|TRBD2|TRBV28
CASSPPGLAGETSHF
TGTGCCAGCAGTCCCCCGGGACTAGCGGGGGAAACCAGCCACTTC
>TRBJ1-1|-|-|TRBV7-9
CASSLGAENTEAFF
TGTGCCAGCAGCTTAGGGGCAGAGAACACTGAAGCTTTCTTT
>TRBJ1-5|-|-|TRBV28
CATQDGGNQPQHF
TGTGCCACCCAGGACGGGGGCAATCAGCCCCAGCATTTT
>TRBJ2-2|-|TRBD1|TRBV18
CASSTGVTGELFF
TGTGCCAGCTCAACAGGGGTTACCGGGGAGCTGTTTTTT
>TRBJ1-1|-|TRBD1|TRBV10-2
CASSDIETGIPEAFF
TGCGCCAGCAGTGATATTGAGACAGGGATCCCTGAAGCTTTCTTT
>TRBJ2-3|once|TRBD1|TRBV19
CASTPQGGTDTQYF
TGTGCCAGTACCCCCCAGGGGGGCACAGATACGCAGTATTTT
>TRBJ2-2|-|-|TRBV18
CASSPPEAGELFF
TGTGCCAGCTCACCACCGGAGGCCGGGGAGCTGTTTTTT
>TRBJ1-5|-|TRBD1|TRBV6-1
CASSEELTGFLKPQHF
TGTGCCAGCAGTGAAGAGCTGACAGGGTTCTTGAAGCCCCAGCATTTT
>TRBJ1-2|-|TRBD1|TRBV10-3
CAIRMTGSGYTF
TGTGCCATCAGGATGACAGGGAGTGGCTACACCTTC
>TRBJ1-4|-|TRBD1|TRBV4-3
CASSQGSRTGIEKLFF
TGCGCCAGCAGCCAAGGATCCAGGACAGGGATTGAAAAACTGTTTTTT
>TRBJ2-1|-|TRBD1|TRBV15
CATSRDAGGNNEQFF
TGTGCCACCAGCAGAGATGCAGGGGGAAACAATGAGCAGTTCTTC
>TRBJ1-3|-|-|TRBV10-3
CAISALDSGGGTIYF
TGTGCCATCAGTGCCCTAGACAGCGGCGGGGGCACCATATATTTT
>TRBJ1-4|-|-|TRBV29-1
CSVLGSGHNEKLFF
TGCAGCGTTCTAGGGTCAGGACATAATGAAAAACTGTTTTTT
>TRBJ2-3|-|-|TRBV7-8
CASSFGRGRGYTDTQYF
TGTGCCAGCAGCTTTGGTCGGGGCAGGGGATACACAGATACGCAGTATTTT
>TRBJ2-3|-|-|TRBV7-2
CASSLLGQSTDTQYF
TGTGCCAGCAGCTTACTGGGGCAAAGCACAGATACGCAGTATTTT
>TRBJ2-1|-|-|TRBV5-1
CASSAGGRVDEQFF
TGCGCCAGCAGCGCCGGGGGACGTGTCGATGAGCAGTTCTTC
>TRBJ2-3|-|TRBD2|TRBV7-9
CASSLSDRGVSTDTQYF
TGTGCCAGCAGCTTAAGCGACCGGGGGGTCAGCACAGATACGCAGTATTTT
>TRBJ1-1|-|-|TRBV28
CASSLSLDSLGTEAFF
TGTGCCAGCAGTTTATCGCTGGACAGCCTTGGCACTGAAGCTTTCTTT